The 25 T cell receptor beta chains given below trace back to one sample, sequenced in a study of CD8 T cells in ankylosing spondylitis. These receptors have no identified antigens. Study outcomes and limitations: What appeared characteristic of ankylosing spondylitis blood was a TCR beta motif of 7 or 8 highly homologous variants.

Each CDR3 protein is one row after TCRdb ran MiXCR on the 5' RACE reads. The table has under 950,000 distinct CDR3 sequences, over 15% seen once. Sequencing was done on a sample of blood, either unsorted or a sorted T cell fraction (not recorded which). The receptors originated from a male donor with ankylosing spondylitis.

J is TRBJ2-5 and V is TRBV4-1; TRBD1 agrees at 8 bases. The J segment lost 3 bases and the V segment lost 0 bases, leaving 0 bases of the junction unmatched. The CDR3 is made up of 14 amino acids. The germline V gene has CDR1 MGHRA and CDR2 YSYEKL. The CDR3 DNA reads TGCGCCAGCAGCCAAGAGGACAGGGAAGAGACCCAGTACTTC. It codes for CASSQEDREETQYF.

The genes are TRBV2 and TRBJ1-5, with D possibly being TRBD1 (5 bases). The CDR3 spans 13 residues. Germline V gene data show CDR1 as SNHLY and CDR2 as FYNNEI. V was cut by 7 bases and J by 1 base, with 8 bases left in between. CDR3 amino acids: CASTRDSNQPQHF. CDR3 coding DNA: TGTGCCAGCACCCGGGACAGCAATCAGCCCCAGCATTTT.

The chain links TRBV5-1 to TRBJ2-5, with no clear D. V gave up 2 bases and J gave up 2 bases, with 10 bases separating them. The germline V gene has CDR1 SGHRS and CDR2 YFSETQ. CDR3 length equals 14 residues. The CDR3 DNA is TGCGCCAGCAGCTTATGGACCCAACAAGAGACCCAGTACTTC. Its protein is CASSLWTQQETQYF.

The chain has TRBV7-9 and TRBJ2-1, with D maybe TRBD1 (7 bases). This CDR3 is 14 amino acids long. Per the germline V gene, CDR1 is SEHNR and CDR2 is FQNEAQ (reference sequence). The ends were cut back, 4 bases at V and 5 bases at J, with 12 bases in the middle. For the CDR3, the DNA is TGTGCCAGCAGCTCGGAGGGACAGAACAATGAGCAGTTCTTC. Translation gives CASSSEGQNNEQFF.

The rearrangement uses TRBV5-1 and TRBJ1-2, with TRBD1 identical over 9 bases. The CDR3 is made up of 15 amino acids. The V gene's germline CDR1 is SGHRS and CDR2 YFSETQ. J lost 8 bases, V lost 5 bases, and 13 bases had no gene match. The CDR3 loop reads CASRGQGPGSEGYTF. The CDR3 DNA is TGCGCCAGCAGAGGACAGGGGCCCGGCAGCGAAGGCTACACCTTC.

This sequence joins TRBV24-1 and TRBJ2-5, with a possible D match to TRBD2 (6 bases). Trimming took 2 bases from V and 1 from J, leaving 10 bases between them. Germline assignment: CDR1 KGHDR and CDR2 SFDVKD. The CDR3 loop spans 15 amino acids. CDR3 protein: CATSDWRDFQETQYF. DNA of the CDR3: TGTGCCACCAGTGATTGGAGGGACTTCCAAGAGACCCAGTACTTC.

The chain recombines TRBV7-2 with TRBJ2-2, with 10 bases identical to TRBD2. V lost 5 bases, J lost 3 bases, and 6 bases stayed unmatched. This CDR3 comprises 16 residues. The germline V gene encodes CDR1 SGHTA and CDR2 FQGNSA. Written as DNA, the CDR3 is TGTGCCAGCAGCGCATCTAGCGGGGGACACACCGGGGAGCTGTTTTTT. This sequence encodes CASSASSGGHTGELFF.

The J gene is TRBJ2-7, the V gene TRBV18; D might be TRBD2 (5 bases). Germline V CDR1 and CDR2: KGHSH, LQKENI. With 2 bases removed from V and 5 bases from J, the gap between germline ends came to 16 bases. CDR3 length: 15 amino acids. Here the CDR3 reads CASSPLPGNQDEQYF. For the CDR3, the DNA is TGTGCCAGCTCACCATTACCGGGGAATCAGGACGAGCAGTACTTC.

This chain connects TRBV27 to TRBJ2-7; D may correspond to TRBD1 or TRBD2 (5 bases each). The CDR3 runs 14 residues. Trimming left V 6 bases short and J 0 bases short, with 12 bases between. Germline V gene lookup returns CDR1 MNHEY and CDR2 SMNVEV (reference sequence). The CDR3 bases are TGTGCCAGCAGCAGGGACGGGAACTCCTACGAGCAGTACTTC. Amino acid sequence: CASSRDGNSYEQYF.

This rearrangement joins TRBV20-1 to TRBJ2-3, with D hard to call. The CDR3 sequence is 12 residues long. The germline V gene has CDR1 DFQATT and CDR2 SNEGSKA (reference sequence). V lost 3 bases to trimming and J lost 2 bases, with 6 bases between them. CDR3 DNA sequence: TGCAGTGCTAGCGAGTCCACAGATACGCAGTATTTT. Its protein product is CSASESTDTQYF.

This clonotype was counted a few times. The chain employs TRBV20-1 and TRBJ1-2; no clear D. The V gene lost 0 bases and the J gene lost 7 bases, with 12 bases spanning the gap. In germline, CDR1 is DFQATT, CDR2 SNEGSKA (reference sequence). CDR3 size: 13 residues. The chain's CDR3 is CSARDEEYGGYTF. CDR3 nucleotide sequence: TGCAGTGCTAGAGATGAGGAGTATGGTGGCTACACCTTC.

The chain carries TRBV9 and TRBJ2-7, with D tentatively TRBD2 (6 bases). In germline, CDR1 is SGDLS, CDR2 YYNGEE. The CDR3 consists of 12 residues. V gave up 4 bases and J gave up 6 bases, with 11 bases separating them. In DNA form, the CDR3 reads TGTGCCAGCAGCACGGGACTCTCCGAGCAGTACTTC. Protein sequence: CASSTGLSEQYF.

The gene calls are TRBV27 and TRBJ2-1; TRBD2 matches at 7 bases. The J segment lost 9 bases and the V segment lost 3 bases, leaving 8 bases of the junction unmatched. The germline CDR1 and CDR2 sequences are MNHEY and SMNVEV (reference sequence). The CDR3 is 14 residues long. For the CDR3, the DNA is TGTGCCAGCAGTTTTGGGGGGGGGGACGGTGAGCAGTTCTTC. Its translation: CASSFGGGDGEQFF.

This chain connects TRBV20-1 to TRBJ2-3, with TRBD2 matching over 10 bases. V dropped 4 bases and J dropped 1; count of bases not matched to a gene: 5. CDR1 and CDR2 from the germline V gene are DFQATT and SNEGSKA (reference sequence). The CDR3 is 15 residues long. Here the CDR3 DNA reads TGCAGTGCTATAACCGGGACTAGCGGCACAGATACGCAGTATTTT. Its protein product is CSAITGTSGTDTQYF.

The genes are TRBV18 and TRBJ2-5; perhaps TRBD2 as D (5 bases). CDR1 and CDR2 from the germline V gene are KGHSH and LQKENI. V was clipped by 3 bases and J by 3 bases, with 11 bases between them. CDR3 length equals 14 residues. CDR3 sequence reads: CASSPPEAKETQYF. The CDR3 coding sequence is TGTGCCAGCTCACCCCCGGAGGCGAAAGAGACCCAGTACTTC.

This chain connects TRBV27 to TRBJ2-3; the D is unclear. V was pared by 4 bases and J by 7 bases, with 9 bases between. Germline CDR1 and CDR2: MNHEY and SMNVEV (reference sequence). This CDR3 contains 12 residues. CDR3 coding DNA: TGTGCCAGCAGTTCATCGTCTTATACGCAGTATTTT. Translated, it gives CASSSSSYTQYF.

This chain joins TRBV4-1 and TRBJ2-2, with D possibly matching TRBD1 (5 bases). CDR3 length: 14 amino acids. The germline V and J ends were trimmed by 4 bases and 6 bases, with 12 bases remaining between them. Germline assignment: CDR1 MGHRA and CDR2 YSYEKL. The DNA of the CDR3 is TGCGCCAGCAGCCTGGACGAAGGGGCCGGGGAGCTGTTTTTT. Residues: CASSLDEGAGELFF.

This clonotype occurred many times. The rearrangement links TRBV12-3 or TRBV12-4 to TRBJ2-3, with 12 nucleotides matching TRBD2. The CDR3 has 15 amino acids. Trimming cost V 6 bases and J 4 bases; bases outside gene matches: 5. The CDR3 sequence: CASRPGLAGPDTQYF. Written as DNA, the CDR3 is TGTGCCAGCAGGCCGGGACTAGCGGGTCCAGATACGCAGTATTTT.

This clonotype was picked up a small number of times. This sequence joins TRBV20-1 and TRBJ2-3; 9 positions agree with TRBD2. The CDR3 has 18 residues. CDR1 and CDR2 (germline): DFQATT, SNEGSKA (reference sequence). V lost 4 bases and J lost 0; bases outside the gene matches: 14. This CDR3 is CSANRLAASGESTDTQYF. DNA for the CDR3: TGCAGTGCTAATAGGCTTGCTGCTAGCGGGGAGAGCACAGATACGCAGTATTTT.

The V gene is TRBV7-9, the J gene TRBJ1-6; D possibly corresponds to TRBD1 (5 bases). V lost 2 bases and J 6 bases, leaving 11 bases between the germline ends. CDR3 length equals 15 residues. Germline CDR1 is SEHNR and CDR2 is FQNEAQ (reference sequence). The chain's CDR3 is CASSLTPGPNSPLHF. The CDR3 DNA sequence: TGTGCCAGCAGCTTAACACCGGGGCCTAATTCACCCCTCCACTTT.

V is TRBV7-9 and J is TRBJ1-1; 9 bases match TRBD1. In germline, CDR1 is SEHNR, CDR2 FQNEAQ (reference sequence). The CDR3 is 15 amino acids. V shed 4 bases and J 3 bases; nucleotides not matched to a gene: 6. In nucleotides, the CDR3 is TGTGCCAGCAGCTCGAAGGGACAGGGTGACACTGAAGCTTTCTTT. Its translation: CASSSKGQGDTEAFF.

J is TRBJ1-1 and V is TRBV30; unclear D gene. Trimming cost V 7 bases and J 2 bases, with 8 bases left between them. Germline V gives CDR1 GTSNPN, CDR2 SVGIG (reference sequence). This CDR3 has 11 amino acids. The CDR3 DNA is TGTGCCTTCGGTGTTAACACTGAAGCTTTCTTT. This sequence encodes CAFGVNTEAFF. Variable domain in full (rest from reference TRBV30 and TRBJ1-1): SQTIHQWPATLVQPVGSPLSLECTVEGTSNPNLYWYRQAAGRGLQLLFYSVGIGQISSEVPQNLSASRPQDRQFILSSKKLLLSDSGFYLCAFGVNTEAFFGQGTRLTVV.

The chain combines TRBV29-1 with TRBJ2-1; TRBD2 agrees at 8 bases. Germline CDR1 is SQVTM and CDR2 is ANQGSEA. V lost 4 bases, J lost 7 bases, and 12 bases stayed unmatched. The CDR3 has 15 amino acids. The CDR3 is CSVARGGTISNEQFF. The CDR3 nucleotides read TGCAGCGTTGCCCGCGGGGGGACCATTTCTAATGAGCAGTTCTTC.

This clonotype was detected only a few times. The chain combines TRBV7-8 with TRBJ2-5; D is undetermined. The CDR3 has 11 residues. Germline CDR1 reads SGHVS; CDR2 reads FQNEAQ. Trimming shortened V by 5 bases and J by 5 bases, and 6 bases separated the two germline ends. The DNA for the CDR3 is TGTGCCAGCAGCACCGATGAGACCCAGTACTTC. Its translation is CASSTDETQYF.

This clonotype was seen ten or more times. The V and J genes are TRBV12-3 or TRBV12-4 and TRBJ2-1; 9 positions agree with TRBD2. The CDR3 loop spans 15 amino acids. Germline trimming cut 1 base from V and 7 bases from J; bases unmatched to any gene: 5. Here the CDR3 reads CASSLGGGGGNEQFF. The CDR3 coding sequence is TGTGCCAGCAGTTTAGGCGGGGGGGGAGGGAATGAGCAGTTCTTC.